This T cell receptor beta chain stems from a study of cytomegalovirus exposure and HLA in healthy donors. PCR amplification relied on 60 Vbeta primers (plus 13 Jbeta primers). Measured with immunoSEQ multiplex PCR; TCRdb has only the in-frame clones, and not every one. This table holds around 130,000 clones, around four fifths found once. Germline CDR1 LGHNA, CDR2 YNFKEQ. The CDR3 consists of 12 residues. V was shortened by 7 bases and J by 12 bases, with 19 bases between the two germline ends. This clone was seen more than once but under ten times. The genes are TRBV4-2 and TRBJ2-7; TRBD2 might be the D (6 bases). The clonotype comes from a woman aged 40-49 years in good health and CMV-seropositive. Sequenced: PBMCs. The CDR3 loop is CASNWKGTSPYF. For the CDR3, the DNA is TGTGCCAGCAATTGGAAGGGGACTTCACCGTACTTC.